This T cell receptor (beta chain) was observed in a study of T cell repertoires in cytomegalovirus infection. Study at large: Carrying CMV and the relevant HLA type showed in public TCR beta signatures.

Of note for this clonotype: Its antigen is undetermined.

Unmatched junction bases numbered 10, after V lost 2 bases and J lost 3 bases. The CDR3 runs 18 residues. Germline lookup yields CDR1 MGHRA and CDR2 YSYEKL. Study outcomes and limitations: The study found HLA-C-restricted CMV-specific TCR beta clonotypes dominating the ex vivo response. Totalled public TCR beta family frequency picked out people who carried CMV plus the relevant HLA.

TCRdb called the reads again in MiXCR, with one record for every CDR3 protein. The sample holds just under 550,000 distinct CDR3 sequences; around a quarter are singletons and the top ten take 13%. Sequenced input: PBMCs. This chain uses TRBV4-1 with TRBJ2-2, with 9 positions matching TRBD1. The TCR was taken from a human donor in good health (CMV status not recorded). Some clones in this sample may be carry-over from other donors' samples. The CDR3 bases are TGCGCCAGCAGCCAAAGCCCCCCAGGACAGGGGTACACCGGGGAGCTGTTTTTT. It specifies CASSQSPPGQGYTGELFF.